This entry features one T cell receptor (beta chain) sequence. Repertoires were generated with immunoSEQ multiplex PCR, while TCRdb's copy carries only in-frame clones and drops some. Seen here are some 52,000 clones, around 80% observed once, and the top ten hold approximately 13%. The sample is drawn from a study of OX40 agonist ivuxolimab in advanced cancers. The germline gives CDR1 MNHEY, CDR2 SVGAGI. With 5 bases removed from V and 5 bases from J, the gap between germline ends came to 6 bases. The CDR3 totals 12 residues. This chain connects TRBV6-5 to TRBJ2-2; D unresolved. This receptor was obtained from an adult with an advanced solid tumor such as melanoma, head and neck, liver or kidney cancer. Here the sequenced sample was CD4+ or CD8+ T cells sorted from blood, taken in a trial of the OX40 agonist ivuxolimab. CDR3 loop: CASSETTGELFF. DNA of the CDR3: TGTGCCAGCAGTGAGACAACCGGGGAGCTGTTTTTT.